A few counts support the clone carrying this T cell receptor beta chain. The antigen remains undetermined. The sample is drawn from a study of identical twins. Study-wide results and caveats: Invariant T cells like MAIT and iNKT could partly confound the zero-insertion analyses.

TCRdb reanalysed the 5' RACE reads using MiXCR and keeps one entry per CDR3 protein. This table holds over 200,000 distinct CDR3 sequences, about 11% found once. Trimming removed 4 bases at V and 0 bases at J, with 8 bases between. The V gene's germline CDR1 is LGHDT and CDR2 YNNKEL (reference sequence). This CDR3 has 14 residues. The sample comprised memory T cells sorted from blood. The rearrangement joins TRBV3-1 to TRBJ2-3, with D unresolved. This sequence was found in a man aged 50 to 59 in good health. The CDR3 loop is CASSPEPSTDTQYF. The CDR3 DNA is TGTGCCAGCAGCCCGGAACCTAGCACAGATACGCAGTATTTT.